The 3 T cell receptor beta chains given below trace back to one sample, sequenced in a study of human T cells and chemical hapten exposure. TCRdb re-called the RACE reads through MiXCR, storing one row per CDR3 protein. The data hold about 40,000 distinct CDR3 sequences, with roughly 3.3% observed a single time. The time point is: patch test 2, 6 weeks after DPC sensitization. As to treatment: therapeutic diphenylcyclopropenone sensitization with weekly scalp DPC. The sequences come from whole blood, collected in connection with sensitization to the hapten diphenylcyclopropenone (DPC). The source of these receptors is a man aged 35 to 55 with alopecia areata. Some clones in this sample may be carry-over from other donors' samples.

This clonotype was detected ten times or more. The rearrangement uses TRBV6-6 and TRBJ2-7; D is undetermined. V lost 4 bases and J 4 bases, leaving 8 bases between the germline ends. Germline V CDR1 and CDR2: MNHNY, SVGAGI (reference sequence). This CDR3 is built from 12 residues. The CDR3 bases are TGTGCCAGCAGTTCCACAGATTACGAGCAGTACTTC. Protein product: CASSSTDYEQYF.

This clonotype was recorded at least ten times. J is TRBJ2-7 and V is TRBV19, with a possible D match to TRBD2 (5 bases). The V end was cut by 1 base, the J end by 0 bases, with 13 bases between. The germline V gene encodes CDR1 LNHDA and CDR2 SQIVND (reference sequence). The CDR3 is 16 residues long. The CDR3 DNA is TGTGCCAGTAGTATAGGAAGCCTAGCCGGCTCCTACGAGCAGTACTTC. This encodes CASSIGSLAGSYEQYF.

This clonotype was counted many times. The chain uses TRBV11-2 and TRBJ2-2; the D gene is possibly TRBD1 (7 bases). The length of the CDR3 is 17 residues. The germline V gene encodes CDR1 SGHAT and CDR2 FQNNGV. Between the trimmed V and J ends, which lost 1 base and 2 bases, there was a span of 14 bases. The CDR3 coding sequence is TGTGCCAGCAGCTTAGCCCGACAGGGAGGAAACACCGGGGAGCTGTTTTTT. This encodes CASSLARQGGNTGELFF.